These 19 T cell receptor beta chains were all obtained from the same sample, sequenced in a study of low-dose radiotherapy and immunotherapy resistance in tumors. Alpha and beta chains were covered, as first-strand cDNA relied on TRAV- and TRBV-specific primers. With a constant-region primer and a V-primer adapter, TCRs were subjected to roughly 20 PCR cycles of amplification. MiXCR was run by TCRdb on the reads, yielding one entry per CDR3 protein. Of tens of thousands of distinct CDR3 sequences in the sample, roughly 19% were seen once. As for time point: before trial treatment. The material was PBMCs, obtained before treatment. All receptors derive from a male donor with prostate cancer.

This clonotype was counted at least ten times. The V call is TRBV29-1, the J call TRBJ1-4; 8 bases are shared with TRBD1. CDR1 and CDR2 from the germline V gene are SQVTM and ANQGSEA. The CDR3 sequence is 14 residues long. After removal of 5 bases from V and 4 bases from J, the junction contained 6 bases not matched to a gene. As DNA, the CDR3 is TGCAGCGTTTCGACAGGGGTCCTTAATGAAAAACTGTTTTTT. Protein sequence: CSVSTGVLNEKLFF.

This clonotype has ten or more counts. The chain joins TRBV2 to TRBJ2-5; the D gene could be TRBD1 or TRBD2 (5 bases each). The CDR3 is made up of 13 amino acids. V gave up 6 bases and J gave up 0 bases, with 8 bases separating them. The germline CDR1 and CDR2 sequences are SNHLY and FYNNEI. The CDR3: CASSEGYQETQYF. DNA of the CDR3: TGTGCCAGCAGCGAGGGGTACCAAGAGACCCAGTACTTC.

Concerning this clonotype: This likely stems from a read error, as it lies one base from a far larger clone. CDR3 sequence (DNA): TGTGCCAGCAGCTTCCTTGCGGATGAGCAGTACTTC. Its translation: CASSFLADEQYF. The chain has TRBV7-2 and TRBJ2-5; D uncertain. The V and J ends lost 3 bases and 11 bases respectively, with 13 bases between them. The germline V gene encodes CDR1 SGHTA and CDR2 FQGNSA. The CDR3 covers 12 residues.

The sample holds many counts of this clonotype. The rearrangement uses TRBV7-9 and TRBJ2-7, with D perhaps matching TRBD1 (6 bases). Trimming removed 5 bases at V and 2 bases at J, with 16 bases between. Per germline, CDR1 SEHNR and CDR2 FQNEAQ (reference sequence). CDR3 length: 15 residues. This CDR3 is CASSGKQGVAYEQYF. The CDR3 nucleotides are TGTGCCAGCAGCGGAAAACAGGGCGTCGCCTACGAGCAGTACTTC.

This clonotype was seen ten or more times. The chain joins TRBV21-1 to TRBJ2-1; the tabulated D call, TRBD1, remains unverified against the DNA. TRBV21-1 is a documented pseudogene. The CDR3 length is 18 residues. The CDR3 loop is CASSKEVVSRGWQNEQFF. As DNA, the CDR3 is TGTGCCAGCAGCAAAGAAGTCGTGAGCAGGGGATGGCAAAATGAGCAGTTCTTC.

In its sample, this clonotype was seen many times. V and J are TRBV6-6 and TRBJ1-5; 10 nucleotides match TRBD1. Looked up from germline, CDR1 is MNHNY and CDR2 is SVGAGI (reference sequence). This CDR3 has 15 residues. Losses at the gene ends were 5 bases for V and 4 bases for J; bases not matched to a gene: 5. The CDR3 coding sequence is TGTGCCAGCAGTCGACCGGACAGGGGGAATCAGCCCCAGCATTTT. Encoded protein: CASSRPDRGNQPQHF.

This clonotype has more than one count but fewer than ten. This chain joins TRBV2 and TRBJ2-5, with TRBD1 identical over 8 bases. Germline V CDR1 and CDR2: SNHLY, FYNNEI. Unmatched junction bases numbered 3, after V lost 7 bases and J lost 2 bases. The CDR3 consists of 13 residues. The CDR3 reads CASTWDRQETQYF. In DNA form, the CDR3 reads TGTGCCAGCACCTGGGACAGGCAAGAGACCCAGTACTTC.

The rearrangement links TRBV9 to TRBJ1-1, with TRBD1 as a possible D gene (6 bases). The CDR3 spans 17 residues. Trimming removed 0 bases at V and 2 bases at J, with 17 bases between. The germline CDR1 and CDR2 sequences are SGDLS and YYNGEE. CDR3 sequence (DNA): TGTGCCAGCAGCGTAGAAATGGGGGGGCATTCAAACACTGAAGCTTTCTTT. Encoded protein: CASSVEMGGHSNTEAFF.

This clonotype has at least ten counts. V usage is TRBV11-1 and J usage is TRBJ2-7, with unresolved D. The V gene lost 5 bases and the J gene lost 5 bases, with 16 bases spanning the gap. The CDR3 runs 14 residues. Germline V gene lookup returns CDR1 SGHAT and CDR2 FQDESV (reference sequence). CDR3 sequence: CASSAPPGLHEQYF. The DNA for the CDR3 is TGTGCCAGCAGCGCTCCCCCCGGGCTCCACGAGCAGTACTTC. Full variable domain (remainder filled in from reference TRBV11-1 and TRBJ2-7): EAEVAQSPRYKITEKSQAVAFWCDPISGHATLYWYRQILGQGPELLVQFQDESVVDDSQLPKDRFSAERLKGVDSTLKIQPAELGDSAMYLCASSAPPGLHEQYFGPGTRLTVT.

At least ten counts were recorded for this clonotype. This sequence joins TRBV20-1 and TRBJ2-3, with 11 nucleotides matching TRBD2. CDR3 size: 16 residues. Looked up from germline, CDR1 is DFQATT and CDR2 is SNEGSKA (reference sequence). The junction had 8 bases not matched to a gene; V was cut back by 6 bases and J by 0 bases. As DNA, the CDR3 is TGCAGTGCCACCGGGACTAGCGGACCTAGCACAGATACGCAGTATTTT. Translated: CSATGTSGPSTDTQYF.

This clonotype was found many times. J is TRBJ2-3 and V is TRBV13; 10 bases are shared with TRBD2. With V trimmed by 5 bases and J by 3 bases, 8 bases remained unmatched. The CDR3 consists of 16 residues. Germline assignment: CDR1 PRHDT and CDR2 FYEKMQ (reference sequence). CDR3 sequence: CASSHLAGESTDTQYF. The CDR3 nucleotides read TGTGCCAGCAGCCACCTAGCGGGGGAAAGTACAGATACGCAGTATTTT.

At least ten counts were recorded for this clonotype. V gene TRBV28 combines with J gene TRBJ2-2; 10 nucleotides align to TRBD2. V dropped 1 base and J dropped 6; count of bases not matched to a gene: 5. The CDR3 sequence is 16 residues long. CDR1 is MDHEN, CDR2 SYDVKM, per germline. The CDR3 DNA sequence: TGTGCCAGCAGTTTATCTAGCGGGGGCCGCCCCGGGGAGCTGTTTTTT. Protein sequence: CASSLSSGGRPGELFF.

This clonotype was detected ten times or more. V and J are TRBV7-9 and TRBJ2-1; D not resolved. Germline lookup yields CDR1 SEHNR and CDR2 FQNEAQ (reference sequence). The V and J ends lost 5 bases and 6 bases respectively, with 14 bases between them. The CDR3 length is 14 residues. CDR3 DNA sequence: TGTGCCAGCAGCGCCACCACCGGGCGCAATGAGCAGTTCTTC. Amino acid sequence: CASSATTGRNEQFF.

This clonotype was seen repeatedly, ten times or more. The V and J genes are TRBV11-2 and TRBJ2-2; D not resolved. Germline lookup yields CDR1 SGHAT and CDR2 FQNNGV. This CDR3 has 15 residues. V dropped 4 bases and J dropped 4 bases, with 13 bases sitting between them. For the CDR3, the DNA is TGTGCCAGCAGCTACCGATCGGACGGCACCGGGGAGCTGTTTTTT. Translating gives CASSYRSDGTGELFF.

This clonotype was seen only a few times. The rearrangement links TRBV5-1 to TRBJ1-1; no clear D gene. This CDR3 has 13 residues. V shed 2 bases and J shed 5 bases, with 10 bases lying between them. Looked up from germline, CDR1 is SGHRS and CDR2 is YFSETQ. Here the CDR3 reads CASSLNGGTEAFF. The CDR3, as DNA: TGCGCCAGCAGCTTAAACGGCGGGACTGAAGCTTTCTTT. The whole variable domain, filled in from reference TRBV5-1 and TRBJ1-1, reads KAGVTQTPRYLIKTRGQQVTLSCSPISGHRSVSWYQQTPGQGLQFLFEYFSETQRNKGNFPGRFSGRQFSNSRSEMNVSTLELGDSALYLCASSLNGGTEAFFGQGTRLTVV.

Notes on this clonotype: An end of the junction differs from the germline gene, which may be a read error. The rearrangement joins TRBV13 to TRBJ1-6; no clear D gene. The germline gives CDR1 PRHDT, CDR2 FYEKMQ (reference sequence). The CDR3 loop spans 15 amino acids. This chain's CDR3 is CAMREGNTNAGKSTF. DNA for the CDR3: TGTGCAATGAGAGAGGGCAACACCAATGCAGGCAAATCAACCTTT.

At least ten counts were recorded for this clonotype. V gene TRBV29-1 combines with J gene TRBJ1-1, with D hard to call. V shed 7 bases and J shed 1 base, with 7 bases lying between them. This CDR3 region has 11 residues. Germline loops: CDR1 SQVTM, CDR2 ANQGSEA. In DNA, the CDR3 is TGCAGCGGGGCACAGAACACTGAAGCTTTCTTT. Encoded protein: CSGAQNTEAFF.

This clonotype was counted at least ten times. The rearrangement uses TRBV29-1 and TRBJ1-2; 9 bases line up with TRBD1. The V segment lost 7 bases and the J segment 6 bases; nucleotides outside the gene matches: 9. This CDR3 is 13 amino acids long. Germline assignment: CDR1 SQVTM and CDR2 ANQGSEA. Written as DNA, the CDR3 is TGCAGCGGACAGGGGGTGGCACAAGATGGCTACACCTTC. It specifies CSGQGVAQDGYTF.

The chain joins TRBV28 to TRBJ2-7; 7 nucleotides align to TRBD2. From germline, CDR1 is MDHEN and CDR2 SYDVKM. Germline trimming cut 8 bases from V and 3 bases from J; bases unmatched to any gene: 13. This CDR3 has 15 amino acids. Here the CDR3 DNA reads TGTGCCAGCGGCCCTGCGGGTGCGGGAGTCTACGAGCAGTACTTC. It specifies CASGPAGAGVYEQYF.